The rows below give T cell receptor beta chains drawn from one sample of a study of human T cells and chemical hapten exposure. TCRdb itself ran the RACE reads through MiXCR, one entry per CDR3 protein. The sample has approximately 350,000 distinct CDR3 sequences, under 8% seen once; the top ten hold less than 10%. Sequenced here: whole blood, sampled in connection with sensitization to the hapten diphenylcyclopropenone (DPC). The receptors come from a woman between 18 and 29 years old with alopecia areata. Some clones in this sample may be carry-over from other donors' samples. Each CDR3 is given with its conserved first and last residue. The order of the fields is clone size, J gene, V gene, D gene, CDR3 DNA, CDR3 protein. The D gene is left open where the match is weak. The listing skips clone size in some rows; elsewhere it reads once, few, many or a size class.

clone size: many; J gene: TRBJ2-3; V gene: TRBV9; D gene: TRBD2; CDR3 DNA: TGTGCCAGCAGCCTCTCAGCGGGAGCTACGCAGTATTTT; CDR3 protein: CASSLSAGATQYF
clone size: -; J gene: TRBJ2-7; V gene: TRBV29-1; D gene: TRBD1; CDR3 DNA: TGCAGCACGAAGGGCGGGACAGGGGGTTCCTACGAGCAGTACTTC; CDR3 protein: CSTKGGTGGSYEQYF
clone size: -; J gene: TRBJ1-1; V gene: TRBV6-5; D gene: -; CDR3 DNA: TGTGCCAGCAGTTACACGGGGTACACTGAAGCTTTCTTT; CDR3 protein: CASSYTGYTEAFF
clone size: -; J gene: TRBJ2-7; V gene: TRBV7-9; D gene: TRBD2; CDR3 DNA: TGTGCCAGCAGCGCGGGAGGGCCCTACGAGCAGTACTTC; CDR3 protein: CASSAGGPYEQYF
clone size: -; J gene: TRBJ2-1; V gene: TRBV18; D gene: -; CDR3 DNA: TGTGCCAGCTCACCAAGGGTCATTGAGCAGTTCTTC; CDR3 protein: CASSPRVIEQFF
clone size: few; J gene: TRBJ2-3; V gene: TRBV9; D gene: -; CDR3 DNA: TGTGCCAGCAGCGTAGCTCAAGGTGATTACCCCTACGATACGCAGTATTTT; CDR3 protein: CASSVAQGDYPYDTQYF
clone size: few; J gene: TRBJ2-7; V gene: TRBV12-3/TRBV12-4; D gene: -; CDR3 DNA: TGTGCCAGCAGCCCATCTTGGGGTTCCCACGAGCAGTACTTC; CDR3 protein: CASSPSWGSHEQYF
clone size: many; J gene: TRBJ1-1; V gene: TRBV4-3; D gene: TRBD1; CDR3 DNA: TGCGCCAGCAGCCAGACAGGGGCACGGGCTTTCTTT; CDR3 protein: CASSQTGARAFF
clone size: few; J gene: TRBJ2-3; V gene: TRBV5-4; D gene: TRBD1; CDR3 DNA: TGTGCCAGCAGCTTGGACGGACAGGGTCTATCATCAGATACGCAGTATTTT; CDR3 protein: CASSLDGQGLSSDTQYF
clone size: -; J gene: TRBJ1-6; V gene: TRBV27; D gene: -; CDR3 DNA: TGTGCCAGCAGTCCAAGGACTCCGCTTTATAATTCACCCCTCCACTTT; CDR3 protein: CASSPRTPLYNSPLHF
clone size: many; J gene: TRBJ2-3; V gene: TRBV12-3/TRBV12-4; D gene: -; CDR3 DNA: TGTGCCAGCCGTATCAGCACAGATACGCAGTATTTT; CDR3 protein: CASRISTDTQYF
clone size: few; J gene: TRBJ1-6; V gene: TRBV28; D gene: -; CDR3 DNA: TGTGCCAGCAGTTCGAAGAGCCTCCACTTT; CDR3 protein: CASSSKSLHF
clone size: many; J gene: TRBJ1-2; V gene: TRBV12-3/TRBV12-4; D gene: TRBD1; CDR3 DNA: TGTGCCAGCAGCTTACAGGGGAACTATGGCTACACCTTC; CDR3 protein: CASSLQGNYGYTF
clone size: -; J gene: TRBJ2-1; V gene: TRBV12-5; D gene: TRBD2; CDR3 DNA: TGTGCTAGTGGTTTCATCTCCGGACTAGCGGGGGGAAATGAGCAGTTCTTC; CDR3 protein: CASGFISGLAGGNEQFF
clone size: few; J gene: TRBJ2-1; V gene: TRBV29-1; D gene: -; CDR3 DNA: TGCGTTTTGGCAGGGGACCCATACAATGAGCAGTTCTTC; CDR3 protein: CVLAGDPYNEQFF
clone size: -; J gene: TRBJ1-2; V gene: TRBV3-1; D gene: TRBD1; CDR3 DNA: TGTGCCAGCAGCCAACCTTCGACAGGGGTTGGCTACACCTTC; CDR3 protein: CASSQPSTGVGYTF
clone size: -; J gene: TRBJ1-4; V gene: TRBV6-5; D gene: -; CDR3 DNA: TGTGCCAGCCAAGACGGCGCTAATGAAAAACTGTTTTTT; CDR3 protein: CASQDGANEKLFF
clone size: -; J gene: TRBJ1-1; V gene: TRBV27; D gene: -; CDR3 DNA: TGTGCCAGCAGTTCAGCAGGGCGGGCTTTCTTT; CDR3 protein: CASSSAGRAFF
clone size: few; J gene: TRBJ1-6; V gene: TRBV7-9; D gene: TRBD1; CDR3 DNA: TGTGCCAGCAGCCCGGGACAGAGCTCCTATAATTCACCCCTCCACTTT; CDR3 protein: CASSPGQSSYNSPLHF
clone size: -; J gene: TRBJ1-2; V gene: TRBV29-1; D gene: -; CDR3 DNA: TGCAGCGTTGAACTTTTAGGGGAGAGCTACACCTTC; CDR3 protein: CSVELLGESYTF
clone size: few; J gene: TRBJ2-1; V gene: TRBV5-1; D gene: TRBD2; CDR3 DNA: TGCGCCAGCAGCTTGGACAGCGGGGGGGCCAAGTACGGTGAGCAGTTCTTC; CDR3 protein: CASSLDSGGAKYGEQFF
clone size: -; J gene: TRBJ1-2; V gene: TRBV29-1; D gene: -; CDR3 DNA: TGCAGCGTTGTGGGGGCCGGCGGCTACACCTTC; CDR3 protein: CSVVGAGGYTF
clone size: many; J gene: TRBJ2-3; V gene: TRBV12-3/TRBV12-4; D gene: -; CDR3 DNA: TGTGCCAGCAGCAAATGGGGACATCTAGAAAGGAATACGCAGTATTTT; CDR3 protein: CASSKWGHLERNTQYF
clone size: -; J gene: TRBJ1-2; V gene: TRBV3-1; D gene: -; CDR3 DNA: TGTGCCAGCAGCTTAAACAGTGGAGGCTACACCTTC; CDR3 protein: CASSLNSGGYTF
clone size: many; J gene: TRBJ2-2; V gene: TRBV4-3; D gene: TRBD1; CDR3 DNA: TGCGCCAGCAGCCAAGCTGGGGGACAGGGGGTGGACACCGGGGAGCTGTTTTTT; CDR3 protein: CASSQAGGQGVDTGELFF
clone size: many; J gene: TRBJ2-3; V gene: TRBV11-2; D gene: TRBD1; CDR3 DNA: TGTGCCAGCAGCTTGACCCCGGACAGGTCTAGCACAGATACGCAGTATTTT; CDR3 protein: CASSLTPDRSSTDTQYF
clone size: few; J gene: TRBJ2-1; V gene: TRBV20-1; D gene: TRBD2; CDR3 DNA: TGCAGTGCTAGACCTACCCCCGGGACTAGCGGGGGGCTGTGGAATGAGCAGTTCTTC; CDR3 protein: CSARPTPGTSGGLWNEQFF
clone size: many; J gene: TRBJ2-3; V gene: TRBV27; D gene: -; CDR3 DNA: TGTGCCAGCAGTTTCCGGGCAATTCAAGGTACGCAGTATTTT; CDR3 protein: CASSFRAIQGTQYF
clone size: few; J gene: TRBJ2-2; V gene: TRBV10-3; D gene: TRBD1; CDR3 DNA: TGTGCCATCGAAGGACGACAGGGGGCGACCGGGGAGCTGTTTTTT; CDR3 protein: CAIEGRQGATGELFF
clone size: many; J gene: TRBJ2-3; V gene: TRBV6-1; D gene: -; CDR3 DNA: TGTGCCAGCACTTTGCGGCGGGGCGCCTTGTCTGGCACAGATACGCAGTATTTT; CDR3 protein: CASTLRRGALSGTDTQYF
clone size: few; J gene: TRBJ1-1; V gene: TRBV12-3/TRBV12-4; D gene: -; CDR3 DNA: TGTGCCACCCGGCCAGACCCAATTAACACTGAAGCTTTCTTT; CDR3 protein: CATRPDPINTEAFF
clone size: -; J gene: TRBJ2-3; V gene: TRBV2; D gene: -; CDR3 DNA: TGTGCCAGCAGTGCGGCTGCCAGCACAGATACGCAGTATTTT; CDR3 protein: CASSAAASTDTQYF
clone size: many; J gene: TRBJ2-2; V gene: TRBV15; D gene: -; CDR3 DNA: TGTGCCACCAGCAGGGACGGGGAGGAGACCGGGGAGCTGTTTTTT; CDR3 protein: CATSRDGEETGELFF
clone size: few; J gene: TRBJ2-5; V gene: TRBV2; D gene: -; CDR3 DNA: TGTGCCAGCAGTCAAGGCCGAGAAGAGACCCAGTACTTC; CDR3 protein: CASSQGREETQYF
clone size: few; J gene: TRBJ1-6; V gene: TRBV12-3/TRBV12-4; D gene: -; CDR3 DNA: TGTGCCAGCAGCCTTGCAGGACCTTATTCACCCCTCCACTTT; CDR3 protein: CASSLAGPYSPLHF
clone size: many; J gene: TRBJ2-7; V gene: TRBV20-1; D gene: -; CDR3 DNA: TGCAGTGCTATCCGTCCCCAGGGGAAGGGGCATGAATCTTACGAGCAGTACTTC; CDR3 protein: CSAIRPQGKGHESYEQYF
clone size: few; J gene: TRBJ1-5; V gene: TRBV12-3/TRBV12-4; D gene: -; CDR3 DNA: TGTGCCAGCAGTTTCGGGTGGGCAGGGGACGCTAGCAATCAGCCCCAGCATTTT; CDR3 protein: CASSFGWAGDASNQPQHF
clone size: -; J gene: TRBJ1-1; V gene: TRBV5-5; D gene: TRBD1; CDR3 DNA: TGTGCCAGCAGCTTGATAGGGGGCGATAGGAGCACTGAAGCTTTCTTT; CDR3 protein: CASSLIGGDRSTEAFF
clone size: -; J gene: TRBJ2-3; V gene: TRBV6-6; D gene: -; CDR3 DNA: TGTGCCAGCAGTCTTTGGGCGGGGGCTAGCACAGATACGCAGTATTTT; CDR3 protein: CASSLWAGASTDTQYF
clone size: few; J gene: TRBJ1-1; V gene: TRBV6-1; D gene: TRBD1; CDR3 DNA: TGTGCCAGCAGTGAAGTGGGGCAGGGGGCTGGCACTGAAGCTTTCTTT; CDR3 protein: CASSEVGQGAGTEAFF
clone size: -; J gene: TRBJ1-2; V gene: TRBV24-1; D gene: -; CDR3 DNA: TGTGCCACCAGTGATACGGAGGGATACCTTAATGGCTACACCTTC; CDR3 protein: CATSDTEGYLNGYTF
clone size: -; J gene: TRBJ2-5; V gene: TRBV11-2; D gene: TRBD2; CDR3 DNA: TGTGCCAGCAGTGGGGGACTAGCGGGGGAAGAGACCCAGTACTTC; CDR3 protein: CASSGGLAGEETQYF
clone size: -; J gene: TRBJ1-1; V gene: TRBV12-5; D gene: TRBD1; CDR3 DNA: TGTGCTAGTGGTGACAGGGACACTGAAGCTTTCTTT; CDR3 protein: CASGDRDTEAFF
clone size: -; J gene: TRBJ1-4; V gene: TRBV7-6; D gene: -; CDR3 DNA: TGTGCCAGCAGCTTAGGCCCACCCCCAACTAATGAAAAACTGTTTTTT; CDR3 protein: CASSLGPPPTNEKLFF
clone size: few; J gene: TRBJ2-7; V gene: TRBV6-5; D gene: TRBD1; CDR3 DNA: TGTGCCAGCAGTTACTCTAGGACAGGGTCTTCCGAGCAGTACTTC; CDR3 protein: CASSYSRTGSSEQYF
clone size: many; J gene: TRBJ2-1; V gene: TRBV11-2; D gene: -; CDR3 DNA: TGTGCCAGCAGCCCAGAGGGACCAGGACACGTCGTCTTC; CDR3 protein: CASSPEGPGHVVF
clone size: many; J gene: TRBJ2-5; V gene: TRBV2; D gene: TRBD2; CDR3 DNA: TGTGCCAGCAGATCTAGCGGGAAAGAGACCCAGTACTTC; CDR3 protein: CASRSSGKETQYF
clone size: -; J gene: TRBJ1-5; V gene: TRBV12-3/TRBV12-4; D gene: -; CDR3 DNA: TGTGCCAGCAGTTTATCTCGGGGTATCTATCAGCCCCAGCATTTT; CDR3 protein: CASSLSRGIYQPQHF
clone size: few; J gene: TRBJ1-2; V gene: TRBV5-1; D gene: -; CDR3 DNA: TGCGCCAGCAGCTTGGATCCAGAGACGGCGGTAGCGGGCTACACCTTC; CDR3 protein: CASSLDPETAVAGYTF
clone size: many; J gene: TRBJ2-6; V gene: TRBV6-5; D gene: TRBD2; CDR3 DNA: TGTGCCACCGGCGGGGGGCCTGGGGCCAACGTCCTGACTTTC; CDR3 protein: CATGGGPGANVLTF
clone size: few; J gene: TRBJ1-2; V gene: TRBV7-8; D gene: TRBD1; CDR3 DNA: TGTGCCAGCAGCTACGAAAAAGACAGGGACTATGGCTACACCTTC; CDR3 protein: CASSYEKDRDYGYTF
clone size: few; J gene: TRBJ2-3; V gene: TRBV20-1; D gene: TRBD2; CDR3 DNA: TGCAGTGCTAGAGTGGGCGGGGGGAGTGGAGATACGCAGTATTTT; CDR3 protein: CSARVGGGSGDTQYF
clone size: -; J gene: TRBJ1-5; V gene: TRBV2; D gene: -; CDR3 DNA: TGTGCCAGCAGACCAGGTGGGGTTTTTGGCAATCAGCCCCAGCATTTT; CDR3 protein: CASRPGGVFGNQPQHF
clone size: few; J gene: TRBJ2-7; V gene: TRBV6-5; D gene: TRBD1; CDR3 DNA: TGTGCCAGCTCGGCCCCCGGGACAGGTCGGAACGAGCAGTACTTC; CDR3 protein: CASSAPGTGRNEQYF
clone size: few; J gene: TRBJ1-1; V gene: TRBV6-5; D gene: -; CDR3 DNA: TGTGCCAGCAGTCTAGTCGACGTATCCGAAGCTTTCTTT; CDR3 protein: CASSLVDVSEAFF